This entry lists 3 T cell receptor beta chains sequenced from one sample in a study of blood T cell repertoires in COVID-19. TCRdb's table, derived via immunoSEQ multiplex PCR, lists solely in-frame clones and lacks some. The table has approximately 230,000 clones, roughly 88% seen once; the top ten hold roughly 6.7%. Sequenced sample: peripheral blood. All receptors come from a woman aged 25 to 45 with COVID-19, enrolled during active disease.

V is TRBV5-5 and J is TRBJ2-7, with 8 bases identical to TRBD1. This CDR3 region has 14 residues. Germline CDR1 reads SGHKS; CDR2 reads YYEKEE (reference sequence). J was trimmed by 5 bases and V by 1 base; bases with no gene match: 5. CDR3 loop: CASSLSQGAHEQYF. CDR3 in DNA: TGTGCCAGCAGCTTGAGCCAGGGGGCCCACGAGCAGTACTTC.

The rearrangement links TRBV5-5 to TRBJ2-7; 8 bases match TRBD1. The germline V gene encodes CDR1 SGHKS and CDR2 YYEKEE (reference sequence). Trimming cost V 4 bases and J 2 bases; bases outside gene matches: 5. The CDR3 spans 14 residues. The CDR3 loop reads CASSQGQGPYEQYF. DNA of the CDR3: TGTGCCAGCAGCCAAGGACAGGGCCCCTACGAGCAGTACTTC. Combining the CDR3 with reference TRBV5-5 and TRBJ2-7 gives the whole variable domain DAGVTQSPTHLIKTRGQQVTLRCSPISGHKSVSWYQQVLGQGPQFIFQYYEKEERGRGNFPDRFSARQFPNYSSELNVNALLLGDSALYLCASSQGQGPYEQYFGPGTRLTVT.

The genes are TRBV9 and TRBJ2-1, with 11 bases identical to TRBD2. The germline CDR1 and CDR2 sequences are SGDLS and YYNGEE. After removal of 0 bases from V and 10 bases from J, the junction contained 12 bases not matched to a gene. This CDR3 comprises 17 residues. DNA of the CDR3: TGTGCCAGCAGCGTAGATAGGGGACTAGCGGTCTCACGAGAGCAGTTCTTC. As protein: CASSVDRGLAVSREQFF.